A selection of T cell receptor beta chains follows, all from one sample in a study of blood T cell repertoires in COVID-19. Using immunoSEQ multiplex PCR, the repertoire was profiled, and TCRdb retains in-frame clones only, with some absent. The table records roughly 72,000 clones, 82% of them present only once. The sample comprised peripheral blood. These receptors originate from a woman older than 75 with acute or convalescent COVID-19. The CDR3 runs from the conserved cysteine through the conserved F or W. A D gene is named only where the DNA matches it firmly. A clone size is listed for some rows: how often the clone was seen (once, few, many), or a class if it is expanded.

clone_size j_call v_call d_call cdr3_aa cdr3_nt
NA TRBJ1-4 TRBV24-1 NA CASQGFANEKLFF TGTGCCTCGCAGGGGTTCGCTAATGAAAAACTGTTTTTT
NA TRBJ2-1 TRBV7-9 TRBD2 CASSSSGRDNEQFF TGTGCCAGCAGCTCTAGCGGAAGGGACAATGAGCAGTTCTTC
NA TRBJ2-2 TRBV4-3 TRBD1 CASSLRTGQTGELFF TGCGCCAGCAGCCTACGGACAGGTCAGACCGGGGAGCTGTTTTTT
NA TRBJ2-3 TRBV3-1/TRBV3-2 TRBD2 CASSQEPGLRADTQYF TGTGCCAGCAGCCAAGAACCGGGACTAAGGGCAGATACGCAGTATTTT
few TRBJ2-1 TRBV7-8 TRBD2 CASSPRLAVYNEQFF TGTGCCAGCAGCCCTCGACTAGCGGTCTACAATGAGCAGTTCTTC
few TRBJ1-6 TRBV2 NA CASTIPRGYNSPLHF TGTGCCAGCACCATTCCCCGAGGATATAATTCACCCCTCCACTTT
NA TRBJ2-7 TRBV10-2 TRBD2 CASSDLWLAGFYEQYF TGCGCCAGCAGTGATCTATGGCTAGCGGGATTCTACGAGCAGTACTTC
NA TRBJ2-7 TRBV29-1 NA CSVEGVGTYEQYF TGCAGCGTTGAAGGGGTCGGGACCTACGAGCAGTACTTC
NA TRBJ1-5 TRBV3-1/TRBV3-2 TRBD1 CASSQGRQGNQPQHF TGTGCCAGCAGCCAAGGGCGACAGGGAAATCAGCCCCAGCATTTT
once TRBJ2-3 TRBV5-4 TRBD2 CASSRRGAGGVDTQYF TGTGCCAGCAGCCGCCGAGGGGCGGGAGGGGTAGATACGCAGTATTTT
NA TRBJ1-2 TRBV11-2 NA CASSLDPQGIYGYTF TGTGCCAGCAGCTTAGATCCCCAGGGCATCTATGGCTACACCTTC
NA TRBJ2-5 TRBV18 TRBD1 CASSPLTGTETQYF TGTGCCAGCTCACCTTTGACAGGGACGGAGACCCAGTACTTC
NA TRBJ1-1 TRBV2 NA CASVDNTYNTEAFF TGTGCCAGCGTAGACAACACTTATAACACTGAAGCTTTCTTT
NA TRBJ1-2 TRBV9 TRBD1 CASSVGGGWGYTF TGTGCCAGCAGCGTAGGAGGGGGCTGGGGCTACACCTTC
NA TRBJ2-3 TRBV9 TRBD2 CASSVGLAGTDTQYF TGTGCCAGCAGCGTAGGACTAGCGGGCACAGATACGCAGTATTTT
NA TRBJ2-1 TRBV27 TRBD2 CASSQGLAGRSYNEQFF TGTGCCAGCAGTCAAGGACTAGCGGGCAGGTCCTACAATGAGCAGTTCTTC
NA TRBJ2-1 TRBV7-9 TRBD2 CASSLTSVGEQFF TGTGCCAGCAGCCTCACTAGCGTGGGTGAGCAGTTCTTC
once TRBJ2-1 TRBV4-1 TRBD2 CASSQGLAGPSYNEQFF TGCGCCAGCAGCCAAGGACTAGCGGGTCCCTCCTACAATGAGCAGTTCTTC
NA TRBJ1-2 TRBV7-9 NA CASSFGESGGYLGYGYTF TGTGCCAGCAGCTTCGGGGAATCTGGGGGCTATCTGGGCTATGGCTACACCTTC
NA TRBJ2-7 TRBV3-1/TRBV3-2 NA CASSQSTLAESYEQYF TGTGCCAGCAGCCAATCAACCTTAGCGGAGAGCTACGAGCAGTACTTC
NA TRBJ2-5 TRBV3-1/TRBV3-2 NA CASSHSGNRRETQYF TGTGCCAGCAGCCATTCAGGGAATCGACGAGAGACCCAGTACTTC
once TRBJ2-3 TRBV10-2 NA CASSERAGSTDTQYF TGCGCCAGCAGTGAGAGGGCGGGGAGCACAGATACGCAGTATTTT
NA TRBJ1-5 TRBV19 NA CASTVSNQPQHF TGTGCCAGTACGGTTAGCAATCAGCCCCAGCATTTT
NA TRBJ2-4 TRBV19 NA CASSIYRQGRDIQYF TGTGCCAGTAGTATTTACCGGCAGGGTAGAGACATTCAGTACTTC
NA TRBJ1-2 TRBV10-3 TRBD1 CAISSTGPYGYTF TGTGCCATCAGCTCGACAGGGCCGTATGGCTACACCTTC
NA TRBJ2-5 TRBV5-1 TRBD2 CASSLEAGSQETQYF TGCGCCAGCAGCTTGGAAGCGGGATCCCAAGAGACCCAGTACTTC
NA TRBJ1-2 TRBV3-1/TRBV3-2 TRBD1 CASSQAGQGASGYTF TGTGCCAGCAGCCAAGCGGGACAGGGGGCGAGTGGCTACACCTTC
once TRBJ1-3 TRBV5-4 NA CASSLAGRGSSGNTIYF TGTGCCAGCAGCTTGGCGGGCCGGGGGAGCTCTGGAAACACCATATATTTT
NA TRBJ2-1 TRBV9 TRBD2 CASSISGRAYNEQFF TGTGCCAGCAGCATTAGCGGGAGGGCCTACAATGAGCAGTTCTTC
NA TRBJ1-1 TRBV12-5 TRBD1 CASGSTDRGPVNTEAFF TGTGCTAGTGGTTCCACGGACAGGGGGCCCGTGAACACTGAAGCTTTCTTT
NA TRBJ2-2 TRBV7-8 TRBD1 CASSNRGQGAANTGELFF TGTGCCAGCAGCAACCGCGGACAGGGGGCCGCGAACACCGGGGAGCTGTTTTTT
NA TRBJ2-1 TRBV4-2 NA CASSQGQQNNEQFF TGTGCCAGCAGCCAAGGACAACAAAACAATGAGCAGTTCTTC
NA TRBJ2-1 TRBV9 NA CASSGRDGSRNEQFF TGTGCCAGCAGCGGTCGGGACGGGAGTAGGAATGAGCAGTTCTTC
NA TRBJ2-5 TRBV14 NA CASSQDSGSQGTQYF TGTGCCAGCAGCCAAGATTCGGGCAGTCAGGGGACCCAGTACTTC
NA TRBJ1-2 TRBV10-3 NA CAISEPAPAVNYGYTF TGTGCCATCAGTGAACCTGCCCCCGCGGTAAACTATGGCTACACCTTC
NA TRBJ1-1 TRBV6-5 TRBD1 CASRTRQGTTEAFF TGTGCCAGCAGGACCAGACAGGGCACTACTGAAGCTTTCTTT
NA TRBJ2-3 TRBV7-6 TRBD2 CASSRLAGAPPTDTQYF TGTGCCAGCAGCCGACTAGCGGGAGCCCCCCCCACAGATACGCAGTATTTT
NA TRBJ1-3 TRBV9 NA CASSFRQDVSGNTIYF TGTGCCAGCAGCTTCCGACAGGATGTCTCTGGAAACACCATATATTTT